This T cell receptor beta chain is drawn from a study of T cells in tumors after PD-1 blockade. TCRdb's table, derived via immunoSEQ multiplex PCR, lists solely in-frame clones and lacks some. Among about 4,200 clones, roughly 75% were seen once, and the ten largest hold approximately 8%. Time point specified: first of two pre-therapy site-matched biopsies approximately 2 months apart. Input was roughly 550 ng to 6,500 ng of genomic DNA from tumor or blood. Study-wide results and limits: Expanded exhausted CD8+ clones after therapy were mostly novel clonotypes. Peripheral recruitment is suggested, as some novel exhausted tumor clones were in pre-treatment blood. Clonal replacement was seen across treatment, not between pre-treatment samples.

This clone was seen a few times. Antigen unknown. The source is a human donor with basal cell carcinoma. The sequencing here drew on tumor tissue, taken before anti-PD-1 treatment.

CDR3 amino acids: CASSFAGNTEAFF. CDR3 nucleotides: TGTGCCAGCAGCTTTGCGGGGAACACTGAAGCTTTCTTT. This chain links TRBV7-9 with TRBJ1-1; D ambiguous. Germline assignment: CDR1 SEHNR and CDR2 FQNEAQ (reference sequence). The CDR3 sequence is 13 residues long. Trimming left V 3 bases short and J 1 base short, with 6 bases between.